This T cell receptor beta chain was sequenced in a study of CD4 T cells in relation to SARS-CoV-2 and coronaviruses. Background on the study: After roughly 11 days of antigen culture, PBMC TCR beta CDR3s were sequenced. No peptide or an HIV-1 Nef peptide pool served as negative control. Findings of the study overall: Each donor contributed either pre-pandemic or post-infection samples, not both.

CD4+ T cells from unexposed donors were obtained before the COVID-19 pandemic (2011-2018). The cells were cultured for approximately 10 days before CD4+ T cells were isolated. Cultures held about 2 million PBMCs per well with roughly 10 IU/ml IL-2. Generated by immunoSEQ multiplex PCR, the TCRdb table keeps only in-frame clones and is missing some. In the table there are approximately 20,000 clones, 76% of which are singletons. The germline V gene encodes CDR1 MGHRA and CDR2 YSYEKL. This CDR3 is 17 amino acids long. V was pared by 2 bases and J by 3 bases, with 6 bases of the junction left unmatched. Comments on this clone: Its antigen remains unknown.

The sequencing sample was made of CD4+ T cells from PBMCs, cultured in vitro. The chain combines TRBV4-1 with TRBJ2-3, with 12 bases that match TRBD2. The clonotype comes from a human donor in good health. CDR3 amino acids: CASSQPSGRAVTDTQYF. The CDR3 DNA reads as TGCGCCAGCAGCCAACCTAGCGGGAGGGCCGTAACAGATACGCAGTATTTT.